The next 28 T cell receptor beta chains were all read from a single sample in a study of cytomegalovirus exposure and HLA in healthy donors (dated by TCRdb to 2016 to 2017). Libraries were built with the immunoSEQ multiplex PCR assay. For the multiplex PCR, a mixture combining 60 forward primers for TCR Vbeta segments and 13 reverse primers for TCR Jbeta segments was used. Entries here come from immuneACCESS through TCRdb and include only in-frame sequences with V and J called. Some clones fail to appear in such tables; in the studies checked, an unresolved V gene covers under half of the shortfall, and the cause of the remainder is unknown. This sample's table contains about 90,000 clones. The top ten clonotypes cover around 3.6% of the sample. Sequencing input: PBMCs. The source of these receptors is a woman younger than 45 in good health and CMV-seronegative.

The CDR3 DNA sequence: TGTGCCAGCAGCGGAGACAGGGCAGCGGCTTTCTTT. The encoded protein is CASSGDRAAAFF. The rearrangement uses TRBV2 and TRBJ1-1, with 7 bases fitting TRBD1. The CDR3 is 12 amino acids. V was pared by 6 bases and J by 11 bases, with 9 bases of the junction left unmatched. Germline V gene data show CDR1 as SNHLY and CDR2 as FYNNEI.

V and J are TRBV25-1 and TRBJ1-1; weak D call: TRBD1 (6 bases). The CDR3 sequence is 16 residues long. The V gene's germline CDR1 is MGHDK and CDR2 SYGVNS. Trimming stripped 2 bases from V and 8 bases from J, with 21 bases between. CDR3 region: CASSEGMAAGQFEAFF. In nucleotides, the CDR3 is TGTGCCAGCAGTGAAGGGATGGCAGCGGGACAATTCGAAGCTTTCTTT.

Remarks on this clone: One end of the junction does not line up with germline, which may come from a read error. Different DNA sequences within this sample yield the same CDR3. The chain joins TRBV7-9 to TRBJ2-5; D not certain. Per germline, CDR1 SEHNR and CDR2 FQNEAQ (reference sequence). The CDR3 spans 12 residues. CDR3 nucleotide sequence: TGTGCCAGCAGCTTTGAGGAAGAGACTCAGTACTTC. Protein sequence: CASSFEEETQYF.

The rearrangement joins TRBV19 to TRBJ1-5; D unclear. This CDR3 comprises 15 residues. Trimming removed 3 bases from V and 2 bases from J, with 11 bases in between. CDR1 is LNHDA, CDR2 SQIVND, per germline (reference sequence). The CDR3: CASSIRAEGNQPQHF. The CDR3 DNA is TGTGCCAGTAGTATCCGGGCGGAGGGCAATCAGCCCCAGCATTTT.

The chain has TRBV29-1 and TRBJ2-5, with a tentative D call TRBD1 (6 bases). The CDR3 consists of 12 residues. Germline assignment: CDR1 SQVTM and CDR2 ANQGSEA. V lost 7 bases and J lost 5, with 14 bases in between. CDR3 amino acids: CSAMDSSETQYF. The CDR3 coding sequence is TGCAGCGCTATGGACAGTTCGGAGACCCAGTACTTC.

The rearrangement joins TRBV5-8 to TRBJ2-1; TRBD2 aligns across 11 bases. Germline CDR1 SGHTS, CDR2 YDEGEE. J lost 3 bases, V lost 6 bases, and 5 bases had no gene match. CDR3 length equals 15 residues. The CDR3 protein is CASTQGTSGYNEQFF. CDR3 coding DNA: TGTGCCAGCACCCAAGGGACTAGCGGCTACAATGAGCAGTTCTTC.

The rearrangement links TRBV28 to TRBJ2-7; no clear D gene. The germline V gene has CDR1 MDHEN and CDR2 SYDVKM. This CDR3 comprises 11 residues. Between the trimmed V and J ends, which lost 6 bases and 4 bases, there was a span of 7 bases. The CDR3 sequence is CASSKRYEQYF. The CDR3 DNA reads as TGTGCCAGCAGCAAGCGTTACGAGCAGTACTTC. The entire variable domain, with the rest obtained from reference TRBV28 and TRBJ2-7, is as follows: DVKVTQSSRYLVKRTGEKVFLECVQDMDHENMFWYRQDPGLGLRLIYFSYDVKMKEKGDIPEGYSVSREKKERFSLILESASTNQTSMYLCASSKRYEQYFGPGTRLTVT.

The chain joins TRBV6-5 to TRBJ2-3; tentative D call: TRBD2 (5 bases). The CDR3 spans 16 residues. V lost 4 bases and J lost 0, with 14 bases in between. Germline loops: CDR1 MNHEY, CDR2 SVGAGI. For the CDR3, the DNA is TGTGCCAGCAGTTTTCAGCGGACCCCTAGCACAGATACGCAGTATTTT. Residues: CASSFQRTPSTDTQYF.

The genes are TRBV4-1 and TRBJ2-5; 8 nucleotides match TRBD2. The DNA end is more similar to TRBJ2-7, so the J call may be wrong. The CDR3 runs 15 residues. CDR1 is MGHRA and CDR2 is YSYEKL in the germline V gene. In DNA form, the CDR3 reads TGCGCCAGCAGCCAAGAAAGCGGGAGAGCCTACGAGCAGTACTTC. Amino acids: CASSQESGRAYEQYF.

On this clone: Additional DNA sequences in this sample encode the identical CDR3. V and J are TRBV7-8 and TRBJ1-5; D is perhaps TRBD1 (6 bases). This CDR3 is 15 amino acids long. CDR1 is SGHVS, CDR2 FQNEAQ, per germline. Trimming took off 1 base at V and 4 bases at J, with 11 bases between the two ends. The CDR3: CASSLEQGRNQPQHF. For the CDR3, the DNA is TGTGCCAGCAGCTTAGAACAGGGAAGGAATCAGCCCCAGCATTTT.

This chain connects TRBV10-2 to TRBJ2-5; 7 bases agree with TRBD2. CDR1 WSHSY and CDR2 SAAADI come from the germline V gene. V lost 10 bases, J lost 2 bases, and 10 bases stayed unmatched. The CDR3 totals 14 residues. This chain's CDR3 is CATSGSGKQETQYF. CDR3 sequence (DNA): TGCGCCACTTCAGGGAGCGGGAAACAAGAGACCCAGTACTTC.

The genes are TRBV15 and TRBJ1-2, with D possibly being TRBD1 (5 bases). Trimming left V 5 bases short and J 4 bases short, with 17 bases between. The CDR3 sequence is 15 residues long. Germline CDR1 reads LNHNV; CDR2 reads YYDKDF (reference sequence). The CDR3 spells CATSASPTETYGYTF. The DNA for the CDR3 is TGTGCCACCAGCGCCAGCCCGACAGAGACCTATGGCTACACCTTC. The entire variable domain, with the rest obtained from reference TRBV15 and TRBJ1-2, is as follows: DAMVIQNPRYQVTQFGKPVTLSCSQTLNHNVMYWYQQKSSQAPKLLFHYYDKDFNNEADTPDNFQSRRPNTSFCFLDIRSPGLGDTAMYLCATSASPTETYGYTFGSGTRLTVV.

The V call is TRBV2, the J call TRBJ2-5; weak D call: TRBD2 (5 bases). Germline CDR1 SNHLY, CDR2 FYNNEI. Trimming took 8 bases from V and 5 from J, leaving 21 bases between them. CDR3 length: 15 residues. CDR3 DNA sequence: TGTGCCAGCCTACCGAGGAGCGGTCTGAGGGAGACCCAGTACTTC. Translating gives CASLPRSGLRETQYF.

V usage is TRBV11-2 and J usage is TRBJ2-1; 11 positions agree with TRBD2. CDR1 is SGHAT, CDR2 FQNNGV, per germline. The ends lost 4 bases at V and 5 bases at J; junction bases unmatched: 7. This CDR3 spans 16 amino acids. The CDR3 sequence is CASSSRLAGGHNEQFF. In nucleotides, the CDR3 is TGTGCCAGCAGCTCTCGGCTAGCGGGGGGCCACAATGAGCAGTTCTTC. The variable domain in full, completed from reference TRBV11-2 and TRBJ2-1, reads EAGVAQSPRYKIIEKRQSVAFWCNPISGHATLYWYQQILGQGPKLLIQFQNNGVVDDSQLPKDRFSAERLKGVDSTLKIQPAKLEDSAVYLCASSSRLAGGHNEQFFGPGTRLTVL.

CDR3 DNA: TGTGCCAGCAGCGTAGAAGGGGGTCCCTACGAGCAGTACTTC. This codes for CASSVEGGPYEQYF. This chain joins TRBV9 and TRBJ2-7; the D gene is possibly TRBD1 (6 bases). Germline CDR1 and CDR2: SGDLS and YYNGEE. The V end was cut by 0 bases, the J end by 2 bases, with 9 bases between. The CDR3 is 14 amino acids.

The rearrangement uses TRBV20-1 and TRBJ1-2; D is undetermined. V lost 3 bases and J 8 bases, leaving 10 bases between the germline ends. Germline values: CDR1 DFQATT, CDR2 SNEGSKA (reference sequence). The CDR3 consists of 11 residues. CDR3 region: CSASQRGGYTF. CDR3 sequence (DNA): TGCAGTGCTAGTCAGCGCGGGGGCTACACCTTC.

For this clone: Germline and junction disagree at one end, which may indicate a read error. The chain couples TRBV7-7 to TRBJ2-2; 13 positions agree with TRBD2. Germline-derived CDR1 and CDR2 are SSHAT and FNYEAQ (reference sequence). The CDR3 runs 16 residues. DNA of the CDR3: TGTGCTAGCAGTCCACTAGCGGGAGGGCCGTTCGGGGAGCTGTTTTTT. Amino acids: CASSPLAGGPFGELFF.

The chain has TRBV19 and TRBJ1-1, with 7 bases that match TRBD1. Germline V gene data show CDR1 as LNHDA and CDR2 as SQIVND (reference sequence). The CDR3 totals 12 residues. Trimming removed 4 bases from V and 7 bases from J; junction bases left unmatched: 3. CDR3 protein: CASSRDRDEAFF. CDR3 nucleotide sequence: TGTGCCAGTAGTAGAGACAGGGATGAAGCTTTCTTT.

This chain joins TRBV4-1 and TRBJ2-1; 13 bases align to TRBD2. Germline V gives CDR1 MGHRA, CDR2 YSYEKL. V shed 5 bases and J 6 bases; nucleotides not matched to a gene: 4. This CDR3 region has 15 residues. CDR3 nucleotides: TGCGCCAGCAGCTCCGGGACTAGCGGGGTCAATGAGCAGTTCTTC. This translates into CASSSGTSGVNEQFF.

V gene TRBV7-9 combines with J gene TRBJ2-3; TRBD1 might be the D (5 bases). From germline, CDR1 is SEHNR and CDR2 FQNEAQ (reference sequence). This CDR3 is 13 amino acids long. Deletions cut 5 bases from V and 5 bases from J, with 11 bases between. CDR3 region: CASSRGQGDTQYF. The CDR3 nucleotides are TGTGCCAGCAGCCGTGGGCAGGGAGATACGCAGTATTTT.

The chain is built from TRBV18 and TRBJ1-1, with D possibly being TRBD1 (5 bases). Germline V gene sequence: CDR1 KGHSH, CDR2 LQKENI. With 3 bases removed from V and 1 base from J, the gap between germline ends came to 6 bases. There are 13 residues in the CDR3. As DNA, the CDR3 is TGTGCCAGCTCACCGGACAAGAACACTGAAGCTTTCTTT. It codes for CASSPDKNTEAFF.

The V and J genes are TRBV5-6 and TRBJ2-5, with 10 bases fitting TRBD2. The germline V gene encodes CDR1 SGHDT and CDR2 YYEEEE. This CDR3 has 18 residues. The J segment lost 7 bases and the V segment lost 0 bases, leaving 15 bases of the junction unmatched. The CDR3 nucleotides are TGTGCCAGCAGCTTGGCGGTTCCGGGACTAGCGTCCTGGGGGACCCAGTACTTC. It encodes CASSLAVPGLASWGTQYF.

On this clone: The junction does not match germline at one end; this may be a read error. The V and J genes are TRBV11-2 and TRBJ1-4, with TRBD1 matching over 9 bases. The CDR3 sequence is 13 residues long. In germline, CDR1 is SGHAT, CDR2 FQNNGV. DNA for the CDR3: TGTGCCAGCAGCCCACGAATAGGGACAGGGCAGGTTTTT. Translating gives CASSPRIGTGQVF.

This rearrangement joins TRBV28 to TRBJ1-3, with 7 bases aligning to TRBD1. The CDR3 has 14 amino acids. The germline gives CDR1 MDHEN, CDR2 SYDVKM. The junction had 4 bases not matched to a gene; V was cut back by 6 bases and J by 2 bases. CDR3 region: CASRIRGTGNTIYF. In DNA form, the CDR3 reads TGTGCCAGCAGGATCAGGGGGACTGGAAACACCATATATTTT.

The J gene is TRBJ2-7, the V gene TRBV4-2; 7 bases align to TRBD1. The CDR3 consists of 13 residues. Trimming took 4 bases from V and 3 from J; bases not matched to a gene: 3. CDR1 is LGHNA and CDR2 is YNFKEQ in the germline V gene. DNA of the CDR3: TGTGCCAGCAGCCCCGGACAGGACTACGAGCAGTACTTC. Encoded protein: CASSPGQDYEQYF.

The chain recombines TRBV7-6 with TRBJ1-2, with no clear D. This CDR3 comprises 12 residues. Germline assignment: CDR1 SGHVS and CDR2 FNYEAQ. The ends were cut back, 11 bases at V and 3 bases at J, with 13 bases in the middle. CDR3 protein: CASRGWDYGYTF. CDR3 bases: TGTGCCTCCCGAGGGTGGGACTATGGCTACACCTTC.

The chain carries TRBV12-5 and TRBJ1-1; D remains unclear. In germline, CDR1 is LGHNT, CDR2 FRNRAP. V shed 1 base and J shed 4 bases, with 13 bases lying between them. This CDR3 region has 15 residues. The CDR3 bases are TGTGCTAGTGGTTTGGAAGGGTTGGGGAGCACTGAAGCTTTCTTT. It codes for CASGLEGLGSTEAFF. Variable domain in full (rest from reference TRBV12-5 and TRBJ1-1): DARVTQTPRHKVTEMGQEVTMRCQPILGHNTVFWYRQTMMQGLELLAYFRNRAPLDDSGMPKDRFSAEMPDATLATLKIQPSEPRDSAVYFCASGLEGLGSTEAFFGQGTRLTVV.

CDR3 protein: CASSLGQAREQYF. The DNA for the CDR3 is TGTGCCAGCAGCTTGGGACAGGCGAGGGAGCAGTACTTC. V is TRBV7-3 and J is TRBJ2-7; 8 bases are a match to TRBD1. After removal of 3 bases from V and 7 bases from J, the junction contained 5 bases not matched to a gene. The CDR3 loop spans 13 amino acids. Germline lookup yields CDR1 SGHTA and CDR2 FQGTGA.